This T cell receptor beta chain was identified during a study of identical twins. Unique molecular identifiers were in the cDNA, with template-switch universal primer binding. From the 5' RACE reads, TCRdb called clonotypes with MiXCR, one entry per CDR3 protein. This table holds about 900,000 distinct CDR3 sequences, 9% to 15% found once. The CDR3 extends over 12 amino acids. V was cut by 6 bases and J by 2 bases, with 8 bases left in between. Study results and limitations: Abundant cord blood beta clonotypes carried fewer insertions; memory repertoires showed none. Models predicted less out-of-frame TCR alpha sharing in monozygotic twins than was found.

This clonotype was found a few times. What it binds is unknown. Donors uniformly comprised healthy Caucasians. In addition, the sample was reused for a study of yellow fever vaccine responses in identical twins.

The receptor comes from a woman between 18 and 29 years old in good health. The sequencing sample was made of PBMCs. The V gene is TRBV12-3 or TRBV12-4, the J gene TRBJ2-7; unclear D gene. The CDR3: CASRKLPYEQYF. CDR3 nucleotide sequence: TGTGCCAGCAGAAAACTCCCCTACGAGCAGTACTTC.